The next 14 T cell receptor beta chains were all read from a single sample in a study of blood T cell repertoires in COVID-19. The protocol was immunoSEQ multiplex PCR, while the TCRdb copy is restricted to in-frame clones and leaves out a portion. The table has around 16,000 clones, 80% to 85% seen once; the top ten hold roughly 22%. The sequencing input was peripheral blood. These receptors were collected from a man older than 75 with active or convalescent COVID-19.

In nucleotides, the CDR3 is TGTGCCAGCAGCTTAGCCGCGACTAGCGGGGGGAGAGATACGCAGTATTTT. Its translation is CASSLAATSGGRDTQYF. The chain is built from TRBV7-2 and TRBJ2-3; the match to TRBD2 covers 13 bases. Per germline, CDR1 SGHTA and CDR2 FQGNSA. V lost 0 bases and J lost 5; bases outside the gene matches: 5. This CDR3 comprises 17 residues.

The chain uses TRBV9 and TRBJ2-1, with 8 bases identical to TRBD2. This CDR3 is 15 amino acids long. Germline CDR1 and CDR2: SGDLS and YYNGEE. V gave up 4 bases and J gave up 5 bases; unmatched junction bases: 8. The CDR3 nucleotides are TGTGCCAGCAGCCCCCCGGGGGGGCCGGACAATGAGCAGTTCTTC. Its protein is CASSPPGGPDNEQFF.

The CDR3 sequence is CASSLGGGDGYTF. The CDR3 nucleotides read TGTGCCAGCAGCTTAGGGGGTGGAGATGGCTACACCTTC. J is TRBJ1-2 and V is TRBV13; D gene ambiguous. V dropped 0 bases and J dropped 6 bases, with 8 bases sitting between them. This CDR3 region has 13 residues. CDR1 and CDR2 from the germline V gene are PRHDT and FYEKMQ (reference sequence).

The rearrangement uses TRBV2 and TRBJ2-7; a possible D gene is TRBD1 (6 bases). V was pared by 11 bases and J by 0 bases, with 20 bases between. Germline V gene sequence: CDR1 SNHLY, CDR2 FYNNEI. CDR3 length equals 15 residues. In nucleotides, the CDR3 is TGTGCCGGGGCTCGTGAGTCAGGGGCCTCCTACGAGCAGTACTTC. It specifies CAGARESGASYEQYF.

The CDR3 region is CASSQVTSGDNEQFF. For the CDR3, the DNA is TGTGCCAGCAGCCAAGTGACTAGCGGGGACAATGAGCAGTTCTTC. This chain connects TRBV4-2 to TRBJ2-1, with 11 bases identical to TRBD2. The ends lost 1 base at V and 5 bases at J; junction bases unmatched: 1. Germline-derived CDR1 and CDR2 are LGHNA and YNFKEQ. CDR3 size: 15 residues.

This rearrangement joins TRBV19 to TRBJ2-7; 7 nucleotides align to TRBD2. This CDR3 region has 15 residues. Looked up from germline, CDR1 is LNHDA and CDR2 is SQIVND (reference sequence). With 3 bases clipped from V and 4 bases from J, the junction kept 9 bases outside the gene matches. CDR3 amino acids: CASSIGLVGSYEQYF. CDR3 DNA: TGTGCCAGTAGTATCGGACTAGTGGGGTCTTACGAGCAGTACTTC. The whole variable domain, remainder taken from reference TRBV19 and TRBJ2-7, is DGGITQSPKYLFRKEGQNVTLSCEQNLNHDAMYWYRQDPGQGLRLIYYSQIVNDFQKGDIAEGYSVSREKKESFPLTVTSAQKNPTAFYLCASSIGLVGSYEQYFGPGTRLTVT.

V and J are TRBV28 and TRBJ1-3; D gene ambiguous. Germline V gene data show CDR1 as MDHEN and CDR2 as SYDVKM. Trimming took off 3 bases at V and 1 base at J, with 13 bases between the two ends. CDR3 length: 16 residues. The CDR3 protein is CASSLGYAGSGNTIYF. Written as DNA, the CDR3 is TGTGCCAGCAGTTTGGGATACGCGGGGTCTGGAAACACCATATATTTT.

In regard to this clone: At the DNA level, this CDR3 is encoded by other sequences in the same sample as well. The chain is built from TRBV28 and TRBJ1-2, with a tentative D call TRBD1 (6 bases). The CDR3 is 12 amino acids. V shed 2 bases and J shed 5 bases, with 6 bases lying between them. The germline V gene encodes CDR1 MDHEN and CDR2 SYDVKM. The CDR3 nucleotides are TGTGCCAGCAGTTTAAGGGGGTATGGCTACACCTTC. This sequence encodes CASSLRGYGYTF.

This chain connects TRBV6-5 to TRBJ2-7, with 7 bases lining up with TRBD1. The junction had 3 bases not matched to a gene; V was cut back by 0 bases and J by 4 bases. Germline V gene lookup returns CDR1 MNHEY and CDR2 SVGAGI. The CDR3 is made up of 14 amino acids. CDR3 region: CASSYSTGKYEQYF. The CDR3 region has the DNA TGTGCCAGCAGTTACTCGACAGGGAAGTACGAGCAGTACTTC.

This clone was observed once. The chain has TRBV9 and TRBJ1-4; D unclear. V lost 0 bases, J lost 2 bases, and 8 bases lay in between. Per the germline V gene, CDR1 is SGDLS and CDR2 is YYNGEE. The CDR3 runs 15 residues. The CDR3 region is CASSVDPVTNEKLFF. In DNA, the CDR3 is TGTGCCAGCAGCGTAGATCCTGTGACTAATGAAAAACTGTTTTTT.

The J gene is TRBJ1-1, the V gene TRBV7-9; maybe TRBD1 (5 bases). The CDR3 totals 12 residues. Trimming left V 11 bases short and J 4 bases short, with 14 bases between. Germline CDR1 and CDR2: SEHNR and FQNEAQ (reference sequence). The CDR3 DNA reads TGTGCCGCCGGGGGGGGTGGCACTGAAGCTTTCTTT. As protein: CAAGGGGTEAFF.

The rearrangement links TRBV6-2 or TRBV6-3 to TRBJ1-1, with D perhaps matching TRBD1 (6 bases). The CDR3 extends over 16 amino acids. Germline CDR1 and CDR2: MNHEY and SVGEGT. V was trimmed by 4 bases and J by 5 bases, leaving 20 bases between them. This chain's CDR3 is CASSSSNRVIGTEAFF. CDR3 coding DNA: TGTGCCAGCAGTTCGTCAAACAGGGTCATAGGAACTGAAGCTTTCTTT.

The chain carries TRBV4-2 and TRBJ2-5; 8 nucleotides line up with TRBD2. The CDR3 spans 15 residues. With 3 bases clipped from V and 3 bases from J, the junction kept 6 bases outside the gene matches. CDR1 and CDR2 (germline): LGHNA, YNFKEQ. CDR3 protein: CASSHGMTSEETQYF. CDR3 DNA: TGTGCCAGCAGCCACGGAATGACTAGCGAAGAGACCCAGTACTTC.

This clone was detected only a few times. This chain links TRBV29-1 with TRBJ2-5; D is unresolved. Trimming left V 6 bases short and J 5 bases short, with 16 bases between. CDR3 length equals 13 residues. CDR1 and CDR2 (germline): SQVTM, ANQGSEA. The CDR3 loop reads CSVAAQMLETQYF. CDR3 DNA: TGCAGCGTAGCCGCGCAAATGCTTGAGACCCAGTACTTC.